Each of the 8 T cell receptor beta chains below was sequenced from the same sample in a study of shared clonotypes between healthy human individuals. Terminally differentiated effector memory CD45RA+ cells were excluded by CCR7 positive selection of CD45RO-negative cells. Sequencing was performed with immunoSEQ multiplex PCR; in TCRdb, only in-frame clones are kept and a portion is missing. Among about 650,000 clones, just under 97% were seen once, and the ten largest hold about 0.11%. Specimen: naive CD8+ T cells sorted from blood. Every receptor here comes from a woman in her 30s in good health.

The chain combines TRBV6-1 with TRBJ2-1; D is possibly TRBD2 (6 bases). CDR1 MNHNS and CDR2 SASEGT come from the germline V gene. This CDR3 has 14 residues. V was trimmed by 7 bases and J by 4 bases, leaving 14 bases between them. CDR3 sequence (DNA): TGTGCCAGCACCGAATGGGACTCTTACAATGAGCAGTTCTTC. Translated, it gives CASTEWDSYNEQFF.

This sequence joins TRBV7-2 and TRBJ2-3; 9 bases line up with TRBD2. The germline V gene encodes CDR1 SGHTA and CDR2 FQGNSA. V shed 4 bases, J shed 4 bases, and the junction held 9 bases outside the gene matches. CDR3 length: 16 amino acids. CDR3 protein: CASSYRVVAGADTQYF. The CDR3 region has the DNA TGTGCCAGCAGCTACCGGGTGGTAGCGGGAGCAGATACGCAGTATTTT.

The chain combines TRBV7-9 with TRBJ2-1; a possible D gene is TRBD1 (5 bases). The germline V gene has CDR1 SEHNR and CDR2 FQNEAQ (reference sequence). This CDR3 contains 14 residues. The V and J ends lost 5 bases and 6 bases respectively, with 14 bases between them. The CDR3 DNA is TGTGCCAGCAGCCGAACTGGCAGGGCCAATGAGCAGTTCTTC. Translating gives CASSRTGRANEQFF.

On this clone itself: Other DNA sequences within the sample encode an identical CDR3. J is TRBJ2-7 and V is TRBV11-2; D is possibly TRBD1 (5 bases). The CDR3 length is 15 residues. Germline assignment: CDR1 SGHAT and CDR2 FQNNGV. Trimming removed 0 bases at V and 4 bases at J, with 13 bases between. CDR3 in DNA: TGTGCCAGCAGCTTAGAGGGCACAGGATATTACGAGCAGTACTTC. This encodes CASSLEGTGYYEQYF.

This clone was detected once. The V and J genes are TRBV19 and TRBJ2-1; the match to TRBD2 covers 8 bases. This CDR3 region has 16 residues. Germline-derived CDR1 and CDR2 are LNHDA and SQIVND (reference sequence). V lost 1 base, J lost 4 bases, and 6 bases stayed unmatched. The CDR3 loop is CASSIGTSNLYNEQFF. Here the CDR3 DNA reads TGTGCCAGTAGTATAGGGACTAGCAACCTATACAATGAGCAGTTCTTC.

The rearrangement links TRBV11-3 to TRBJ2-1; 7 bases line up with TRBD2. CDR3 size: 14 residues. V shed 5 bases, J shed 2 bases, and the junction held 3 bases outside the gene matches. Germline values: CDR1 SGHNT, CDR2 YENEEA. CDR3 DNA: TGTGCCAGCAGCGCGACTAGCACCTACAATGAGCAGTTCTTC. Its translation is CASSATSTYNEQFF.

The V and J genes are TRBV28 and TRBJ1-2, with unresolved D. Looked up from germline, CDR1 is MDHEN and CDR2 is SYDVKM. This CDR3 is built from 13 residues. V lost 3 bases and J lost 3, with 8 bases in between. The CDR3 DNA sequence: TGTGCCAGCAGTTTTGTTGAGGACTATGGCTACACCTTC. Protein product: CASSFVEDYGYTF.

Comment on this clone: The same CDR3 can be traced to other DNA sequences in this sample. The rearrangement uses TRBV7-2 and TRBJ2-7; D is ambiguous. Germline V gives CDR1 SGHTA, CDR2 FQGNSA. Trimming cost V 4 bases and J 3 bases, with 10 bases left between them. CDR3 size: 13 residues. The CDR3 sequence is CASSSGRGYEQYF. The DNA of the CDR3 is TGTGCCAGCAGCTCCGGCCGCGGCTACGAGCAGTACTTC.